The rows below give T cell receptor beta chains drawn from one sample of a study of T cells after yellow fever vaccination. From the 5' RACE reads, TCRdb called clonotypes with MiXCR, one entry per CDR3 protein. Here the sample spans about 260,000 distinct CDR3 sequences, more than 3.5% being singletons. Sequencing used PBMCs, obtained 15 days after the yellow fever booster vaccination. Receptors were obtained from a man between 18 and 29 years old who received the YFV17D yellow fever vaccine. CDR3s include the opening cysteine and the closing phenylalanine or tryptophan. D genes are given only for firm matches. Clone size is not always given. Where it is, it says once, few, many or a class for expanded clones.

>many|TRBD1|TRBJ1-5|TRBV7-2
TGTGCCAGCAGCTTAGCGCCCCCGGGACAGGGAAGCAATCAGCCCCAGCATTTT
CASSLAPPGQGSNQPQHF
>many|.|TRBJ1-1|TRBV7-9
TGTGCCAGCAGCTTAGCGCTACAGGGCTGGGACACTGAAGCTTTCTTT
CASSLALQGWDTEAFF
>many|TRBD1|TRBJ1-1|TRBV9
TGTGCCAGCAGCCTTTTAAACAGGGGTTTATCTGAAGCTTTCTTT
CASSLLNRGLSEAFF
>many|TRBD1|TRBJ2-1|TRBV6-5
TGTGCCAGCAGTTTCCGGGACAGGGGCTACAATGAGCAGTTCTTC
CASSFRDRGYNEQFF
>many|.|TRBJ2-2|TRBV7-9
TGTGCCAGCAGCGACCGGAACACCGGGGAGCTGTTTTTT
CASSDRNTGELFF
>many|.|TRBJ1-1|TRBV6-5
TGTGCCAGCAGCCCCTTGACCCTGGACTCTGAAGCTTTCTTT
CASSPLTLDSEAFF
>many|.|TRBJ2-3|TRBV5-4
TGTGCCAGCAGCTTGGCCGCGACCAAAGATACGCAGTATTTT
CASSLAATKDTQYF
>.|TRBD1|TRBJ2-5|TRBV5-1
TGCGCCAGCAGCTTTGGGACAGCAGAAGAGACCCAGTACTTC
CASSFGTAEETQYF
>many|TRBD1|TRBJ1-4|TRBV7-9
TGTGCCAGCAGCGTCGGACAGGGGGGCGAAAAACTGTTTTTT
CASSVGQGGEKLFF
>many|.|TRBJ2-5|TRBV5-5
TGTGCCAGCAGCTTGGGCCCGGGGAGTGCTGGAGAGACCCAGTACTTC
CASSLGPGSAGETQYF
>many|TRBD1|TRBJ1-2|TRBV27
TGTGCCAGCAGTTCCCGACAGGGGGACGAATTTTACTATGGCTACACCTTC
CASSSRQGDEFYYGYTF
>many|.|TRBJ1-4|TRBV7-2
TGTGCCAGCAGCTTAACAGGGTCAACTAATGAAAAACTGTTTTTT
CASSLTGSTNEKLFF
>many|.|TRBJ2-4|TRBV11-2
TGTGCCAGCAGCTCAAGGGGGGCGACAGCCAAAAACATTCAGTACTTC
CASSSRGATAKNIQYF
>many|.|TRBJ1-2|TRBV10-3
TGTGCCATCAGTGAGAACGGGGCTTTAAACTATGGCTACACCTTC
CAISENGALNYGYTF
>many|.|TRBJ2-1|TRBV7-7
TGTGCTAGCAGCTCAGACATCAGTGGAGCGGAGCAGTTCTTC
CASSSDISGAEQFF
>many|.|TRBJ2-7|TRBV5-1
TGCGCCAGCAGCTTGGGACAGCATAGCTACGAGCAGTACTTC
CASSLGQHSYEQYF
>many|TRBD1|TRBJ1-4|TRBV5-1
TGCGCCAGCAGCTCCCGGGACAGGGCGAATGGGTTGTTTTTT
CASSSRDRANGLFF
>many|TRBD1|TRBJ2-3|TRBV5-1
TGCGCCAGCAGTCTTGGGACAGGGGTAGATACGCAGTATTTT
CASSLGTGVDTQYF
>many|.|TRBJ2-1|TRBV30
TGTGCCTGGAATGGGGGTGGCGATGAGCAGTTCTTC
CAWNGGGDEQFF
>.|.|TRBJ2-5|TRBV7-3
TGTGCCAGCAGCTCTAAACCGGGACTCGAAGAGACCCAGTACTTC
CASSSKPGLEETQYF
>many|.|TRBJ2-3|TRBV5-1
TGCGCCAGCAGCTTGGGGCCTAATCTTGATACGCAGTATTTT
CASSLGPNLDTQYF
>many|.|TRBJ2-1|TRBV7-3
TGTGCCAGCAGCCCCCTAAGGGACTACAATGAGCAGTTCTTC
CASSPLRDYNEQFF
>.|.|TRBJ2-7|TRBV4-1
TGCGCCAGCAGCCAATTACCGGGTTTGGTAGCCTACGAGCAGTACTTC
CASSQLPGLVAYEQYF
>many|.|TRBJ2-5|TRBV5-1
TGCGCCAGCAGCCCCCGGCAGGGTTCTGTGCAAGAGACCCAGTACTTC
CASSPRQGSVQETQYF
>many|.|TRBJ2-2|TRBV10-3
TGTGCCAGCAGGACGGAGAACACCGGGGAGCTGTTTTTT
CASRTENTGELFF
>many|.|TRBJ2-7|TRBV15
TGTGCCACCCGACAGATTGTCTCCTACGAGCAGTACTTC
CATRQIVSYEQYF
>many|TRBD1|TRBJ2-7|TRBV30
TGTGCCTGGAGTCGACAGGGAAGTAACGAGCAGTACTTC
CAWSRQGSNEQYF
>many|TRBD2|TRBJ2-2|TRBV7-2
TGTGCCAGCAACCTCGGGGGGGGAACCGGGGAGCTGTTTTTT
CASNLGGGTGELFF
>many|.|TRBJ1-2|TRBV11-1
TGTGCCAGCAGCTTATATCAGGGCGCAGGCTACACCTTC
CASSLYQGAGYTF
>many|.|TRBJ1-2|TRBV29-1
TGCAGCGTTGAAGATCGCTATGGCTACACCTTC
CSVEDRYGYTF
>many|TRBD1|TRBJ1-2|TRBV5-1
TGCGCCAGCAGCACGACAGGGGCGCTCGACTATGGCTACACCTTC
CASSTTGALDYGYTF